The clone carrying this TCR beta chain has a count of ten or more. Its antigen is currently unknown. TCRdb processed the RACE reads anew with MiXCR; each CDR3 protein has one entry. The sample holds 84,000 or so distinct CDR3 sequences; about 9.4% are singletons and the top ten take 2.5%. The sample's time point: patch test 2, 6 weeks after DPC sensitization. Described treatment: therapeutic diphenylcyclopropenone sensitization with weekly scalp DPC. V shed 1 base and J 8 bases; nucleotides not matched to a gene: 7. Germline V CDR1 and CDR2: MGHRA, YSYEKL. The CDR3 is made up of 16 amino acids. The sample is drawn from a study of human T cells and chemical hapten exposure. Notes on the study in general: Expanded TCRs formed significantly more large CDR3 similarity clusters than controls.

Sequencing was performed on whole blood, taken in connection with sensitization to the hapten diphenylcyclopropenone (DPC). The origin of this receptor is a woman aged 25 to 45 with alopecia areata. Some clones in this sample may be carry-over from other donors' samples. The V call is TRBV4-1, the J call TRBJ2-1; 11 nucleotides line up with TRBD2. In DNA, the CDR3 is TGCGCCAGCAGCCAAGGACCTAGCGGGAGGTGGGATGAGCAGTTCTTC. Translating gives CASSQGPSGRWDEQFF.